This TCR beta chain was identified during a study of T cells in localized non-small cell lung cancer. In regard to this clone: Its antigen remains unknown.

Trimming left V 1 base short and J 6 bases short, with 10 bases between. Germline loops: CDR1 SGHVS, CDR2 FNYEAQ. There are 13 residues in the CDR3. Clones were sequenced by immunoSEQ multiplex PCR, and TCRdb holds only the in-frame ones, with some missing. The data contain approximately 52,000 clones, 80% to 90% of them seen just once; the ten biggest clones take up about a sixth. General study points: Uninvolved adjacent lung had more T cell clonality than any other tissue, topping tumor. Longer overall survival associated with higher blood T cell density; shorter survival with higher adjacent-lung clonality.

The chain joins TRBV7-6 to TRBJ2-7; perhaps TRBD2 as D (5 bases). Sequences were derived from peripheral blood, sampled before any cancer treatment. The source is an older male donor with stage III squamous cell lung carcinoma. The CDR3 loop reads CASSLGEGTEQYF. CDR3 DNA: TGTGCCAGCAGCTTAGGCGAGGGAACCGAGCAGTACTTC. Looking up the rest from reference TRBV7-6 and TRBJ2-7 gives the full variable domain: GAGVSQSPRYKVTKRGQDVALRCDPISGHVSLYWYRQALGQGPEFLTYFNYEAQQDKSGLPNDRFSAERPEGSISTLTIQRTEQRDSAMYRCASSLGEGTEQYFGPGTRLTVT.